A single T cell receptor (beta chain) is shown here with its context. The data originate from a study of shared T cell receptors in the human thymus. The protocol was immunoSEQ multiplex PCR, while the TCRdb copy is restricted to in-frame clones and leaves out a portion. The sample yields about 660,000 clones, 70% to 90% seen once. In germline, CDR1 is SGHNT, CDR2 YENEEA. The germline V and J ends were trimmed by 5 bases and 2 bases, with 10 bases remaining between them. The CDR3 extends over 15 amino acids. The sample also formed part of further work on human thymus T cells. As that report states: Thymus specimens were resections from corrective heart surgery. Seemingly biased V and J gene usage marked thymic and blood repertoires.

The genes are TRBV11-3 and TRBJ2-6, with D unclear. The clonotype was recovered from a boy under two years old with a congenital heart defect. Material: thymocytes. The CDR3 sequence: CASSQAGTGANVLTF. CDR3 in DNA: TGTGCCAGCAGCCAAGCAGGTACTGGGGCCAACGTCCTGACTTTC.